Listed below are T cell receptor beta chains from one sample, sequenced in a study of blood T cell repertoires in COVID-19. Data came from immunoSEQ multiplex PCR; TCRdb stores just in-frame clones and leaves some out. The repertoire includes 150,000 to 200,000 clones, under 90% of them detected once, and approximately 7.7% sits in the top ten. The sequencing input was PBMCs or T cells enriched from blood (not recorded which). These receptors all come from a woman aged 50 to 65 who had recovered from COVID-19. Both conserved end residues are part of each CDR3. The D gene is left open where the match is weak. Rows may omit the clone size; those that give it use once, few, many or a size class.

V: TRBV2; size: NA; J: TRBJ1-2; D: NA; DNA: TGTGCCAGCTTGAAGGACAAGGACAGCTACACCTTC; CDR3: CASLKDKDSYTF
V: TRBV21-1; size: NA; J: TRBJ2-5; D: NA; DNA: TGTGCCAGCAGCCCCCGGAGGGAGAAAAAAGAGACCCAGTACTTC; CDR3: CASSPRREKKETQYF
V: TRBV5-6; size: NA; J: TRBJ1-1; D: NA; DNA: TGTGCCAGCAGTTTCCGTAACACTGAAGCTTTCTTT; CDR3: CASSFRNTEAFF
V: TRBV27; size: NA; J: TRBJ2-1; D: NA; DNA: TGTGCCAGCGGGCAGGGGGGAGTCTTGGGGAATGAGCAGTTCTTC; CDR3: CASGQGGVLGNEQFF
V: TRBV5-1; size: NA; J: TRBJ2-3; D: TRBD2; DNA: TGCGCCAGCAGCTTGGAAGGACTAGGGAGGGGCACAGATACGCAGTATTTT; CDR3: CASSLEGLGRGTDTQYF
V: TRBV20-1; size: NA; J: TRBJ2-1; D: NA; DNA: TGCAGTGCTAGTGTGGGAGGACCCGATGGTGAGCAGTTCTTC; CDR3: CSASVGGPDGEQFF
V: TRBV5-4; size: NA; J: TRBJ1-4; D: TRBD1; DNA: TGTGCCAGCAGCGACAGGGCGGACGAGGAAAAACTGTTTTTT; CDR3: CASSDRADEEKLFF
V: TRBV6-4; size: NA; J: TRBJ1-3; D: NA; DNA: TGTGCCACCCCGACGGGGGGGATCTCTGGAAACACCATATATTTT; CDR3: CATPTGGISGNTIYF
V: TRBV14; size: NA; J: TRBJ1-1; D: NA; DNA: TGTGCCAGCAGCCAAGTGATTCAGGGAAGTAAAGCTTTCTTT; CDR3: CASSQVIQGSKAFF
V: TRBV11-3; size: few; J: TRBJ1-1; D: NA; DNA: TGTGCCAGCAGCTTAAAAACAGTCTTGAACACTGAAGCTTTCTTT; CDR3: CASSLKTVLNTEAFF
V: TRBV29-1; size: few; J: TRBJ1-2; D: NA; DNA: TGCAGCGCTCTAGGACACTTCTATGGCTACACCTTC; CDR3: CSALGHFYGYTF
V: TRBV7-2; size: NA; J: TRBJ1-3; D: NA; DNA: TGTGCCAGCAGCCACAGGGCCTCTGGAAACACCATATATTTT; CDR3: CASSHRASGNTIYF
V: TRBV7-2; size: NA; J: TRBJ1-1; D: NA; DNA: TGTGCCAGCAGCGCGAACAGGGTACGGGGTTTGACTGAAGCTTTCTTT; CDR3: CASSANRVRGLTEAFF
V: TRBV27; size: NA; J: TRBJ2-5; D: NA; DNA: TGTGCCAGCAGTTCAAACCTCTATCAAGAGACCCAGTACTTC; CDR3: CASSSNLYQETQYF
V: TRBV11-2; size: NA; J: TRBJ2-1; D: TRBD1; DNA: TGTGCCAGCAGCCCACAGACAGGGTTTCTGGGTGAGCAGTTCTTC; CDR3: CASSPQTGFLGEQFF
V: TRBV7-2; size: once; J: TRBJ2-7; D: NA; DNA: TGTGCCAGCAGCCCCGATACCACAGTGAGCTCCTACGAGCAGTACTTC; CDR3: CASSPDTTVSSYEQYF
V: TRBV4-3; size: NA; J: TRBJ2-1; D: TRBD2; DNA: TGCGCCAGCAGCCAAGATCCCAGCGGGACTAGCGGAAACAATGAGCAGTTCTTC; CDR3: CASSQDPSGTSGNNEQFF
V: TRBV10-3; size: NA; J: TRBJ2-2; D: NA; DNA: TGTGCCATTGTCGCGAACACCGGGGAGCTGTTTTTT; CDR3: CAIVANTGELFF
V: TRBV18; size: NA; J: TRBJ2-7; D: TRBD2; DNA: TGTGCCAGCTCACCCGGACTAGCGGGAGTCTACGAGCAGTACTTC; CDR3: CASSPGLAGVYEQYF
V: TRBV2; size: once; J: TRBJ1-5; D: TRBD1; DNA: TGTGCCAGCGCCCCGACAGGGACAAGCAATCAGCCCCAGCATTTT; CDR3: CASAPTGTSNQPQHF
V: TRBV10-3; size: NA; J: TRBJ1-4; D: NA; DNA: TGTGCCATCAGTAGAGTCCTTAATGAAAAACTGTTTTTT; CDR3: CAISRVLNEKLFF
V: TRBV4-2; size: NA; J: TRBJ1-5; D: NA; DNA: TGTGCCAGCAGCCATGCACCAGGGAATCAGCCCCAGCATTTT; CDR3: CASSHAPGNQPQHF
V: TRBV18; size: NA; J: TRBJ1-1; D: TRBD1; DNA: TGTGCCAGCTCACCGCGACAGGGGAACATGAACACTGAAGCTTTCTTT; CDR3: CASSPRQGNMNTEAFF
V: TRBV6-5; size: few; J: TRBJ1-2; D: TRBD1; DNA: TGTGCCAGCAGTTACCGTGGAGGACAGGGACTTGGCTACACCTTC; CDR3: CASSYRGGQGLGYTF
V: TRBV5-4; size: NA; J: TRBJ1-2; D: TRBD1; DNA: TGTGCCAGCAGCAGACAGGGGTTAAACTATGGCTACACCTTC; CDR3: CASSRQGLNYGYTF
V: TRBV7-3; size: NA; J: TRBJ2-1; D: TRBD2; DNA: TGTGCCAGCGCGGAAAACAGCGGGAGGGCCAATGAGCAGTTCTTC; CDR3: CASAENSGRANEQFF
V: TRBV28; size: NA; J: TRBJ2-2; D: TRBD2; DNA: TGTGCCAGCAGTTTCCACCCATGGACTAGCGGGGTGAGCGCGAACACCGGGGAGCTGTTTTTT; CDR3: CASSFHPWTSGVSANTGELFF
V: TRBV7-3; size: NA; J: TRBJ2-1; D: NA; DNA: TGTGCCAGCAGCTTACGGCAGGGCGTTGGCAATGAGCAGTTCTTC; CDR3: CASSLRQGVGNEQFF
V: TRBV29-1; size: NA; J: TRBJ1-1; D: NA; DNA: TGCAGCGTTGTATCGTCCACTGAAGCTTTCTTT; CDR3: CSVVSSTEAFF
V: TRBV7-9; size: NA; J: TRBJ2-5; D: NA; DNA: TGTGCCAGCAGCTTAGCCGGGGTCGAGACCCAGTACTTC; CDR3: CASSLAGVETQYF
V: TRBV19; size: NA; J: TRBJ2-7; D: NA; DNA: TGTGCCACCAGGACTTCCTACGAGCAGTACTTC; CDR3: CATRTSYEQYF
V: TRBV18; size: few; J: TRBJ2-3; D: TRBD2; DNA: TGTGCCAGCTCACCACCCCCCGGGACTATCTCAGATACGCAGTATTTT; CDR3: CASSPPPGTISDTQYF
V: TRBV5-5; size: once; J: TRBJ2-1; D: NA; DNA: TGTGCCAGCAGCTTGGCCGGTGGGGCCAACAATGAGCAGTTCTTC; CDR3: CASSLAGGANNEQFF
V: TRBV28; size: NA; J: TRBJ1-5; D: NA; DNA: TGTGCCAGCACTAAGACAGCACCAAACAATGGGAGGAATCAGCCCCAGCATTTT; CDR3: CASTKTAPNNGRNQPQHF
V: TRBV11-3; size: NA; J: TRBJ1-2; D: NA; DNA: TGTGCCAGCAGCTCGAAATCACAGGGAAGCTATGGCTACACCTTC; CDR3: CASSSKSQGSYGYTF
V: TRBV5-1; size: NA; J: TRBJ1-1; D: NA; DNA: TGCGCCAGCAGCTTAGACCCCGGAGAGAACACTGAAGCTTTCTTT; CDR3: CASSLDPGENTEAFF
V: TRBV19; size: NA; J: TRBJ1-1; D: NA; DNA: TGTGCCAGTAGTATCGGGGAAACTGAAGCTTTCTTT; CDR3: CASSIGETEAFF
V: TRBV28; size: NA; J: TRBJ1-3; D: NA; DNA: TGTGCCAGCAGTTTATCCAGTGGAAACACCATATATTTT; CDR3: CASSLSSGNTIYF
V: TRBV19; size: NA; J: TRBJ2-1; D: TRBD2; DNA: TGTGCCAGTAGTCCGGGACTAGAATACAATGAGCAGTTCTTC; CDR3: CASSPGLEYNEQFF
V: TRBV24-1; size: NA; J: TRBJ1-3; D: TRBD1; DNA: TGTGCCACCAGGAGTACAGGGGGATCTGGAAACACCATATATTTT; CDR3: CATRSTGGSGNTIYF